The following is a T cell receptor (beta chain) sequence with its context. The antigen is unknown. This entry is derived from a study of PD-1 blockade in classical Hodgkin lymphoma. Study-wide points: It was among complete responders that baseline diversity resembled that of newly diagnosed patients. Compared with healthy donors, newly diagnosed patients reportedly showed lower baseline TCR diversity.

Sequencing used immunoSEQ multiplex PCR; TCRdb keeps in-frame clones, though not all of them. The table has approximately 27,000 clones, approximately 80% seen once. Deletions cut 3 bases from V and 2 bases from J, with 11 bases between. This CDR3 spans 14 amino acids. Germline assignment: CDR1 SEHNR and CDR2 FQNEAQ (reference sequence). Time point specified: cycle 4 day 1 (C4D1), after less than seven weeks of nivolumab. Every patient relapsed after autologous stem cell transplantation, and brentuximab vedotin exposure varied. J is TRBJ2-7 and V is TRBV7-9; a weak D match, TRBD1 (6 bases). The source material was peripheral blood mononuclear cells (PBMCs), sampled before the fourth cycle of nivolumab. The receptor's source is a human donor with classical Hodgkin lymphoma. The CDR3 DNA is TGTGCCAGCAGCTTCCCACAGGGTGCCTACGAGCAGTACTTC. Amino acid sequence: CASSFPQGAYEQYF.